The table lists the clone carrying this TCR beta chain with a few counts. Its specificity is not known. The data stem from a study of response to subunit inactivated influenza vaccine. CDR1 and CDR2 (germline): KGHDR, SFDVKD. This CDR3 is 12 amino acids long. The V gene lost 5 bases and the J gene lost 8 bases, with 10 bases spanning the gap. Regarding the study as a whole: With each seasonal influenza vaccination, the authors suggested, few new T cells are recruited.

In TCRdb, the RT-PCR reads were re-called with MiXCR into one record per CDR3 protein. The table has roughly 650,000 distinct CDR3 sequences, 11% to 15% seen once; the top ten hold 6% to 9.5%. Sequencing was performed on PBMCs from blood, taken around two weeks before vaccination. This TCR came from a man aged 45 to 65 who received an inactivated influenza vaccine. The chain couples TRBV24-1 to TRBJ2-3, with D uncertain. The CDR3 DNA sequence: TGTGCCACCAGTGCACGGAGTCGTACGCAGTATTTT. It translates to CATSARSRTQYF.